This TCR beta chain came from a study of blood T cell repertoires in COVID-19 (dated by TCRdb to about 2020). General notes on the study: The collaborator samples originated in the United States, Italy and Spain and spanned the acute and convalescent phases of COVID-19. The samples were drawn from the first 160 participants of the ongoing ImmuneRACE study and from more than 1,000 subjects provided by 6 global collaborators. A freely available public database, intended as a resource for researchers studying the immune response to SARS-CoV-2, is where the repertoires were released. The dataset comprised deeply sampled blood TCRbeta repertoires from subjects exposed to, actively infected with, or recovered from COVID-19. Where available, HLA class I and class II types were obtained from metadata supplied by the sample provider rather than from assay-based typing. The prospective study material was composed of cDNA or gDNA derived from T cells, B-cell-depleted T cells, or PBMCs. Nearly every sample came with metadata listing a de-identified subject ID, COVID-19 status, age in years and sex.

Enrolling through a virtual design, the prospective study's participants ranged in age from roughly 18 to 100 years and lived across approximately 25 United States geographic areas. In the prospective study, participants were assigned to cohorts based on the clinical history participants reported in a screening survey and a study questionnaire. ImmuneRACE Cohort 3 recovered participants were defined by two consecutive negative NP/OP PCR tests, healthcare professional clearance, or symptom resolution. In the prospective study, mobile phlebotomists collected whole blood, serum and a nasopharyngeal or oropharyngeal swab from each participant. Participants in the prospective study had the option to provide additional blood draws and questionnaires over an approximately two-month period. Before DNA extraction, prospective study blood samples were shipped either frozen or at room temperature. TCRbeta CDR3 regions were amplified from genomic DNA using the immunoSEQ Assay, a bias-controlled multiplex PCR. As for the original processing: Within the assay, amplification of reference gene primers was used to estimate how many nucleated cells each sample contained. Sequence reads were collapsed and filtered to measure the absolute abundance of every unique TCRbeta CDR3 rearrangement. For each sample, productive Simpson clonality was calculated as the square root of Simpson's diversity index across productive rearrangements. This is the immuneACCESS table as TCRdb keeps it, with only in-frame sequences that have V and J called. A part of the clones is gone; compared with another copy, unresolved V genes explain less than half, and the rest is unexplained. The DNA gave D and trimming, while V, J and clone size come from that table. This sample has 250,000 or so clones in its table, and roughly 83% of those were observed once. Roughly 2% of the sample rests with the top ten.

About this clone: The antigen it binds to is not known. No much larger clonotype is one base removed from it; base qualities were not supplied.

Sequences GTSNPN (CDR1) and SVGIG (CDR2) are obtained from the germline V gene (reference sequence). V is pared back by 3 bases and J by 1 base, with 9 bases lying between the germline termini. The CDR3 runs 13 residues from the cysteine to the phenylalanine. Only the CDR3 region is kept as DNA, spanning 39 bases read in frame from base 1. General conclusions and limits of the study: The amount of clinical and demographic metadata varied by source and participant and was provided uncurated.

This clonotype was obtained from a woman between 50 and 59 years old who had recovered from COVID-19. The receptor chain draws on TRBV30 and TRBJ1-1, with TRBD1 tentatively as D gene (6 bases match). Sequenced: PBMCs or T cells enriched from blood (not recorded which). The CDR3 protein: CAWRRTANTEAFF. DNA sequence: TGTGCCTGGAGACGGACAGCGAACACTGAAGCTTTCTTT.